These 27 T cell receptor beta chains were sequenced from one sample in a study of T cell responses to AZD1222 COVID-19 vaccine. Clones were read by immunoSEQ multiplex PCR, and TCRdb kept only the in-frame ones, dropping some. The sample lists 250,000 to 300,000 clones, almost 95% seen once, with 0.5% to 0.7% in the top ten. The material was peripheral blood, obtained 28 days after the second AZD1222 dose. These receptors originate from an adult who received the AZD1222 COVID-19 vaccine.

The chain joins TRBV4-1 to TRBJ2-1, with 11 bases aligning to TRBD2. The CDR3 is made up of 15 amino acids. In germline, CDR1 is MGHRA, CDR2 YSYEKL. Germline trimming cut 7 bases from V and 2 bases from J; bases unmatched to any gene: 4. The CDR3 protein is CASTTTSGAYNEQFF. The CDR3 nucleotides are TGCGCCAGCACTACGACTAGCGGGGCCTACAATGAGCAGTTCTTC.

The rearrangement joins TRBV10-3 to TRBJ1-4; D is possibly TRBD1 (6 bases). Looked up from germline, CDR1 is ENHRY and CDR2 is SYGVKD. The ends were cut back, 1 base at V and 8 bases at J, with 8 bases in the middle. The CDR3 contains 13 residues. Here the CDR3 DNA reads TGTGCCATCAGTGAGTTTGACAGGGAAAAACTGTTTTTT. This translates into CAISEFDREKLFF.

The chain uses TRBV11-2 and TRBJ1-4, with D possibly matching TRBD1 (5 bases). The V end was cut by 1 base, the J end by 1 base, with 7 bases between. CDR1 is SGHAT and CDR2 is FQNNGV in the germline V gene. The CDR3 contains 15 residues. The CDR3 DNA reads as TGTGCCAGCAGCTTAGTCGGGGGAACTAATGAAAAACTGTTTTTT. It codes for CASSLVGGTNEKLFF.

The V gene is TRBV10-2, the J gene TRBJ1-4, with a weak D call TRBD1 (6 bases). Germline V lookup: CDR1 WSHSY, CDR2 SAAADI. The CDR3 totals 14 residues. Trimming removed 7 bases from V and 5 bases from J, with 14 bases in between. CDR3 protein: CASNLQGKNEKLFF. In nucleotides, the CDR3 is TGCGCCAGCAACTTACAGGGTAAAAATGAAAAACTGTTTTTT.

The chain has TRBV5-6 and TRBJ2-4; tentatively, D is TRBD2 (5 bases). The germline gives CDR1 SGHDT, CDR2 YYEEEE. V dropped 4 bases and J dropped 8 bases, with 16 bases sitting between them. CDR3 length: 14 residues. CDR3 in DNA: TGTGCCAGCAGCCGACGGGCGGGTGGGGACATTCAGTACTTC. Its protein product is CASSRRAGGDIQYF.

V is TRBV7-2 and J is TRBJ2-1, with 9 positions matching TRBD1. J was trimmed by 4 bases and V by 1 base; bases with no gene match: 2. CDR3 length: 15 amino acids. CDR1 and CDR2 from the germline V gene are SGHTA and FQGNSA. This CDR3 is CASSLVGTGYNEQFF. Written as DNA, the CDR3 is TGTGCCAGCAGCTTAGTGGGGACAGGGTACAATGAGCAGTTCTTC.

The chain recombines TRBV29-1 with TRBJ2-1, with 12 bases that match TRBD2. Per the germline V gene, CDR1 is SQVTM and CDR2 is ANQGSEA. Trimming removed 3 bases from V and 7 bases from J; junction bases left unmatched: 7. The CDR3 covers 15 residues. CDR3 sequence: CSVEGTSGRTNEQFF. CDR3 nucleotides: TGCAGCGTTGAGGGAACTAGCGGGAGGACTAATGAGCAGTTCTTC.

This clone appeared a single time. V gene TRBV27 combines with J gene TRBJ1-6; D is uncertain. The CDR3 is 14 residues long. V shed 9 bases and J shed 10 bases, with 19 bases lying between them. CDR1 and CDR2 from the germline V gene are MNHEY and SMNVEV (reference sequence). The CDR3 region is CASRLRILGSPLHF. The CDR3 nucleotides are TGTGCCAGTAGGCTCCGTATATTGGGGTCACCCCTCCACTTT.

This clone was counted once. The gene calls are TRBV12-3 or TRBV12-4 and TRBJ1-4; D remains ambiguous. Between the trimmed V and J ends, which lost 2 bases and 8 bases, there was a span of 6 bases. CDR3 size: 12 residues. The CDR3 reads CASSLNGEKLFF. The CDR3 DNA reads TGTGCCAGCAGTTTAAATGGGGAAAAACTGTTTTTT.

The chain couples TRBV29-1 to TRBJ2-2; 10 bases are shared with TRBD1. CDR1 is SQVTM, CDR2 ANQGSEA, per germline. The CDR3 totals 18 residues. The junction had 14 bases not matched to a gene; V was cut back by 2 bases and J by 5 bases. CDR3 nucleotides: TGCAGCGTTGAATTCAGTGCGTCGGGACAGGGGAGAACCGGGGAGCTGTTTTTT. Translated: CSVEFSASGQGRTGELFF.

The chain is built from TRBV7-8 and TRBJ1-2; D is perhaps TRBD1 (5 bases). With 4 bases removed from V and 3 bases from J, the gap between germline ends came to 15 bases. Germline V gives CDR1 SGHVS, CDR2 FQNEAQ. The CDR3 totals 15 residues. The CDR3 reads CASSSGTGLDYGYTF. CDR3 sequence (DNA): TGTGCCAGCAGCTCCGGAACAGGTTTGGACTATGGCTACACCTTC.

V usage is TRBV5-1 and J usage is TRBJ2-2; D unclear. Germline V gene lookup returns CDR1 SGHRS and CDR2 YFSETQ. With 3 bases removed from V and 7 bases from J, the gap between germline ends came to 10 bases. The CDR3 length is 13 residues. CDR3 DNA sequence: TGCGCCAGCAGCTCGGTCCCAAGCGGGGAGCTGTTTTTT. As protein: CASSSVPSGELFF.

The chain uses TRBV2 and TRBJ2-1; weak D call: TRBD2 (5 bases). The CDR3 extends over 11 amino acids. Germline loops: CDR1 SNHLY, CDR2 FYNNEI. CDR3 coding DNA: TGTGCTTGCGGCGGGTACAATGAGCAGTTCTTC. Protein: CACGGYNEQFF.

This sequence joins TRBV2 and TRBJ1-5; D is perhaps TRBD1 (5 bases). The CDR3 spans 14 residues. Germline CDR1 SNHLY, CDR2 FYNNEI. V lost 8 bases and J 6 bases, leaving 17 bases between the germline ends. CDR3 protein: CASGASGGGQPQHF. CDR3 bases: TGTGCCAGCGGGGCCTCCGGAGGCGGTCAGCCCCAGCATTTT.

The rearrangement links TRBV7-2 to TRBJ2-3; D remains unclear. CDR1 is SGHTA, CDR2 FQGNSA, per germline. The CDR3 is 15 residues long. The V end was cut by 2 bases, the J end by 2 bases, with 11 bases between. The CDR3 region is CASSLSVSATDTQYF. Here the CDR3 DNA reads TGTGCCAGCAGCTTATCGGTCTCGGCCACAGATACGCAGTATTTT.

The chain couples TRBV24-1 to TRBJ2-1; D gene ambiguous. Germline-derived CDR1 and CDR2 are KGHDR and SFDVKD. This CDR3 is 15 amino acids long. V was clipped by 1 base and J by 4 bases, with 10 bases between them. CDR3 coding DNA: TGTGCCACCAGTGATTTTGGATCCCAATACAATGAGCAGTTCTTC. Translated, it gives CATSDFGSQYNEQFF.

The CDR3 sequence is CASSPGTASYYGYTF. The DNA of the CDR3 is TGTGCCAGCAGTCCCGGGACCGCGAGTTACTATGGCTACACCTTC. J is TRBJ1-2 and V is TRBV2; tentatively, D is TRBD1 (5 bases). The CDR3 length is 15 residues. Trimming took 5 bases from V and 3 from J, leaving 16 bases between them. Germline CDR1 and CDR2: SNHLY and FYNNEI.

This clone was counted a few times. V usage is TRBV6-2 or TRBV6-3 and J usage is TRBJ2-7, with D possibly being TRBD1 or TRBD2 (5 bases each). The germline V gene encodes CDR1 MNHEY and CDR2 SVGEGT. The CDR3 extends over 14 amino acids. The germline V and J ends were trimmed by 6 bases and 4 bases, with 16 bases remaining between them. CDR3 DNA sequence: TGTGCCAGCAGCCGGGACCTTGGGCCTTACGAGCAGTACTTC. It yields the protein CASSRDLGPYEQYF.

This clone turned up a few times. The chain combines TRBV6-5 with TRBJ2-2; unclear D gene. Germline CDR1 MNHEY, CDR2 SVGAGI. CDR3 size: 12 residues. V shed 4 bases and J shed 3 bases, with 3 bases lying between them. The CDR3 DNA sequence: TGTGCCAGCAGTTGGTACACCGGGGAGCTGTTTTTT. Its protein product is CASSWYTGELFF.

This sequence joins TRBV28 and TRBJ1-3; TRBD1 matches at 7 bases. Germline V lookup: CDR1 MDHEN, CDR2 SYDVKM. The CDR3 loop spans 14 amino acids. V was pared by 2 bases and J by 8 bases, with 6 bases of the junction left unmatched. The CDR3 here is CASSLRQGRHTIYF. CDR3 sequence (DNA): TGTGCCAGCAGTTTACGACAGGGTCGGCACACCATATATTTT.

The chain employs TRBV2 and TRBJ1-6; tentative D call: TRBD1 (5 bases). V dropped 8 bases and J dropped 2 bases, with 13 bases sitting between them. Germline-derived CDR1 and CDR2 are SNHLY and FYNNEI. There are 15 residues in the CDR3. This CDR3 reads CASGRPGPYNSPLHF. Here the CDR3 DNA reads TGTGCCAGCGGGCGGCCGGGGCCCTATAATTCACCCCTCCACTTT.

A word on this clone: A read error may account for a junction end that differs from germline. This sequence joins TRBV7-7 and TRBJ1-1; 9 bases align to TRBD1. CDR1 is SSHAT and CDR2 is FNYEAQ in the germline V gene (reference sequence). The length of the CDR3 is 13 residues. The CDR3 region is CASSSDRGSEAFF. The CDR3 nucleotides are TGTGCTAGCAGCTCGGACAGGGGCAGTGAAGCTTTCTTT.

The chain combines TRBV27 with TRBJ1-6; D is ambiguous. Looked up from germline, CDR1 is MNHEY and CDR2 is SMNVEV (reference sequence). CDR3 size: 12 residues. Trimming left V 1 base short and J 6 bases short, with 1 base between. The CDR3, as DNA: TGTGCCAGCAGTTTATTTAATTCACCCCTCCACTTT. Translation gives CASSLFNSPLHF.

DNA for the CDR3: TGCGCCAGCAGCCAAGATCGCGGGGGCTTAGCGCAGTTCTTC. Translation gives CASSQDRGGLAQFF. The J gene is TRBJ2-1, the V gene TRBV4-1, with D tentatively TRBD2 (7 bases). Trimming took off 0 bases at V and 12 bases at J, with 15 bases between the two ends. CDR1 and CDR2 from the germline V gene are MGHRA and YSYEKL. The CDR3 is made up of 14 amino acids.

The chain joins TRBV9 to TRBJ1-3; D call uncertain. Deletions cut 4 bases from V and 4 bases from J, with 15 bases between. This CDR3 has 15 amino acids. Germline V CDR1 and CDR2: SGDLS, YYNGEE. CDR3 nucleotide sequence: TGTGCCAGCAGCCCCCACGAATTGGGCGGAAACACCATATATTTT. As protein: CASSPHELGGNTIYF.

The chain recombines TRBV27 with TRBJ1-1, with D possibly TRBD1 on 5 matching bases. V was trimmed by 6 bases and J by 4 bases, leaving 15 bases between them. The CDR3 is 14 residues long. Germline CDR1 MNHEY, CDR2 SMNVEV (reference sequence). The CDR3 spells CASSRIRGATEAFF. CDR3 nucleotide sequence: TGTGCCAGCAGCCGTATAAGGGGTGCCACTGAAGCTTTCTTT.

The sample holds one count of this clone. The V and J genes are TRBV7-2 and TRBJ2-1, with D possibly matching TRBD2 (6 bases). In germline, CDR1 is SGHTA, CDR2 FQGNSA. Trimming pared 5 bases from V and 7 bases from J, leaving 12 bases between. The CDR3 is made up of 13 amino acids. The CDR3 nucleotides read TGTGCCAGCAGCACCGGGACTCGGAATGAGCAGTTCTTC. Encoded protein: CASSTGTRNEQFF. Complete variable domain (other parts from reference TRBV7-2 and TRBJ2-1): GAGVSQSPSNKVTEKGKDVELRCDPISGHTALYWYRQSLGQGLEFLIYFQGNSAPDKSGLPSDRFSAERTGGSVSTLTIQRTQQEDSAVYLCASSTGTRNEQFFGPGTRLTVL.